These T cell receptor beta chains were read from a single sample in a study of T cells in Graves' hyperthyroidism and ophthalmopathy. Each CDR3 protein is one row after TCRdb ran MiXCR on the multiplex PCR reads. The sample shows under 700,000 distinct CDR3 sequences, about a sixth of them seen only once. Sequenced sample: blood. These receptors were obtained from a woman under 30 with Graves' hyperthyroidism. Both conserved end residues are part of each CDR3. The D gene is left open where the match is weak. Some rows mark clone size as missing; the rest say once, few, many or name a class of expanded clone.

-	TRBV5-6	TRBJ2-4	-	CASSLAGAGNIQYF	TGTGCCAGCAGCTTGGCAGGGGCGGGAAACATTCAGTACTTC
many	TRBV18	TRBJ2-1	-	CASSPDTTFEQFF	TGTGCCAGCTCACCCGACACAACTTTTGAGCAGTTCTTC
few	TRBV20-1	TRBJ1-3	-	CSASPRGNTIYF	TGCAGTGCTTCCCCGAGGGGAAACACCATATATTTT
few	TRBV28	TRBJ2-1	-	CASSPVWVSEQFF	TGTGCCAGCAGTCCTGTCTGGGTGAGTGAGCAGTTCTTC
-	TRBV4-1	TRBJ2-6	-	CASRPLGAGANVLTF	TGCGCCAGCAGGCCCCTCGGGGCTGGGGCCAACGTCCTGACTTTC
many	TRBV5-1	TRBJ1-1	-	CASSLEAGMSTEAFF	TGCGCCAGCAGCTTGGAAGCGGGGATGAGCACTGAAGCTTTCTTT
-	TRBV29-1	TRBJ1-5	-	CSVGPGNSNQPQHF	TGCAGCGTTGGGCCCGGGAATAGCAATCAGCCCCAGCATTTT
many	TRBV20-1	TRBJ2-5	TRBD2	CSADPQSGLAGYQETQYF	TGCAGTGCCGATCCCCAATCCGGACTAGCGGGGTACCAAGAGACCCAGTACTTC
many	TRBV4-1	TRBJ1-6	-	CASSQAGVYSPLHF	TGCGCCAGCAGCCAAGCGGGGGTTTATTCACCCCTCCACTTT
many	TRBV3-1	TRBJ2-1	TRBD2	CASSQAVLAVSNNEQFF	TGTGCCAGCAGCCAAGCCGTCCTAGCGGTGTCTAACAATGAGCAGTTCTTC
few	TRBV10-1	TRBJ2-1	-	CASSEGDSYNEQFF	TGCGCCAGCAGTGAAGGGGACTCCTACAATGAGCAGTTCTTC
few	TRBV7-9	TRBJ2-1	TRBD2	CASSSETRRTSGIYNEQFF	TGTGCCAGCAGCTCCGAAACGCGTAGGACTAGCGGGATCTACAATGAGCAGTTCTTC
-	TRBV18	TRBJ2-7	-	CASSPLRGVYEQYF	TGTGCCAGCTCACCACTAAGGGGTGTCTACGAGCAGTACTTC
few	TRBV5-1	TRBJ2-1	TRBD1	CASSLDGTDANEQFF	TGCGCCAGCAGCTTGGACGGGACAGACGCAAATGAGCAGTTCTTC
few	TRBV4-3	TRBJ2-1	-	CASSPPRGRDGNEQFF	TGCGCCAGCAGCCCCCCTCGTGGCAGGGATGGGAATGAGCAGTTCTTC
many	TRBV5-6	TRBJ2-7	TRBD1	CASSRDRNSYEQYF	TGTGCCAGCAGCCGGGACAGGAACTCCTACGAGCAGTACTTC
-	TRBV27	TRBJ2-2	-	CASSFRGNGELFF	TGTGCCAGCAGTTTCAGGGGCAACGGGGAGCTGTTTTTT
many	TRBV12-3/TRBV12-4	TRBJ2-7	-	CASTLSGRAFSYEQYF	TGTGCCAGCACCCTTTCCGGCAGGGCTTTCTCCTACGAGCAGTACTTC
many	TRBV3-1	TRBJ2-1	-	CASSQGPNEQFF	TGTGCCAGCAGCCAAGGGCCTAATGAGCAGTTCTTC
many	TRBV27	TRBJ2-5	TRBD1	CASSLLTGTGGVETQYF	TGTGCCAGCAGTTTATTAACCGGGACAGGGGGTGTTGAGACCCAGTACTTC
-	TRBV29-1	TRBJ2-7	TRBD1	CSGGQIYEQYF	TGCAGCGGGGGACAGATCTACGAGCAGTACTTC
many	TRBV24-1	TRBJ2-7	-	CATSAARDSPYEQYF	TGTGCCACCAGTGCGGCGCGGGACAGCCCCTACGAGCAGTACTTC
-	TRBV27	TRBJ2-1	-	CASSRTRRGVNEQFF	TGTGCCAGCAGTAGGACCCGGAGGGGCGTCAATGAGCAGTTCTTC
many	TRBV11-2	TRBJ2-5	-	CASQPSFKTQYF	TGTGCCAGCCAGCCCAGCTTTAAGACCCAGTACTTC
-	TRBV15	TRBJ1-6	TRBD1	CATSRDRMGQGDSPLHF	TGTGCCACCAGCAGAGATCGCATGGGACAGGGCGATTCACCCCTCCACTTT
-	TRBV2	TRBJ1-4	-	CASRKGLRPFNEKLFF	TGTGCCAGCAGGAAGGGTCTTAGGCCCTTTAATGAAAAACTGTTTTTT
many	TRBV7-2	TRBJ2-5	TRBD2	CASSLTPGLVETQYF	TGTGCCAGCAGCCTAACCCCGGGACTAGTGGAGACCCAGTACTTC
many	TRBV12-3/TRBV12-4	TRBJ2-5	-	CASSFLAYQETQYF	TGTGCCAGCAGTTTCCTAGCGTACCAAGAGACCCAGTACTTC
many	TRBV28	TRBJ2-1	-	CASSLPASVTYNEQFF	TGTGCCAGCAGTTTGCCCGCTAGTGTCACCTACAATGAGCAGTTCTTC
many	TRBV11-3	TRBJ2-3	-	CASSLGQADTQYF	TGTGCCAGCAGCTTAGGACAGGCAGATACGCAGTATTTT
many	TRBV12-3/TRBV12-4	TRBJ1-1	-	CASSFVLNTEAFF	TGTGCCAGCAGTTTCGTTCTGAACACTGAAGCTTTCTTT
few	TRBV30	TRBJ2-5	TRBD2	CAWSVPGGVETQYF	TGTGCCTGGAGTGTACCTGGGGGGGTTGAGACCCAGTACTTC
many	TRBV11-2	TRBJ1-2	TRBD1	CASSFGTVYGYTF	TGTGCCAGCAGCTTCGGGACAGTCTATGGCTACACCTTC
-	TRBV4-3	TRBJ2-1	TRBD1	CASSHGTGQQNEQFF	TGCGCCAGCAGCCACGGAACGGGACAGCAAAATGAGCAGTTCTTC
many	TRBV6-6	TRBJ1-1	TRBD1	CASSYARGQGREAFF	TGTGCCAGCAGTTACGCCCGAGGACAGGGGAGAGAAGCTTTCTTT
-	TRBV10-2	TRBJ1-5	-	CASSYPNQPQHF	TGCGCCAGCTCATACCCAAATCAGCCCCAGCATTTT
few	TRBV7-8	TRBJ1-4	-	CASSSQLGTVLGEKLFF	TGTGCCAGCAGCTCGCAGCTAGGGACCGTCCTGGGTGAAAAACTGTTTTTT
many	TRBV20-1	TRBJ1-4	-	CSVAQAATNEKLFF	TGCAGTGTCGCACAGGCCGCAACTAATGAAAAACTGTTTTTT
many	TRBV2	TRBJ2-2	TRBD2	CASSVLAANTGELFF	TGTGCCAGCAGTGTTCTAGCGGCCAACACCGGGGAGCTGTTTTTT
few	TRBV3-1	TRBJ2-5	-	CASSQDRRTHKTQYF	TGTGCCAGCAGCCAAGATAGGAGGACCCATAAAACCCAGTACTTC
many	TRBV12-3/TRBV12-4	TRBJ1-5	-	CASSLDRQPQHF	TGTGCCAGCAGTTTAGACCGTCAGCCCCAGCATTTT
-	TRBV28	TRBJ1-3	-	CASSRRPSGAYSGNTIYF	TGTGCCAGCAGTCGACGGCCCTCCGGGGCCTACTCTGGAAACACCATATATTTT
many	TRBV6-6	TRBJ1-2	TRBD1	CASSYRSGVQGARNYGYTF	TGTGCCAGCAGTTACCGTTCAGGAGTGCAGGGGGCGAGGAACTATGGCTACACCTTC
few	TRBV28	TRBJ1-2	TRBD1	CASSNRDRGNIYTF	TGTGCCAGCAGCAATAGGGACAGGGGGAACATCTACACCTTC
many	TRBV28	TRBJ2-1	TRBD2	CASSPHRLRGSTYNEQFF	TGTGCCAGCAGCCCCCATCGGTTGCGGGGGTCTACCTACAATGAGCAGTTCTTC
many	TRBV29-1	TRBJ2-5	-	CSVDGSDQETQYF	TGCAGCGTTGATGGGTCAGATCAAGAGACCCAGTACTTC
-	TRBV5-6	TRBJ2-3	TRBD2	CASSVGTSGRTQSTDTQYF	TGTGCCAGCAGCGTGGGGACTAGCGGGAGGACCCAAAGCACAGATACGCAGTATTTT
many	TRBV12-3/TRBV12-4	TRBJ2-1	TRBD1	CASRSPGTGEQWVGNEQFF	TGTGCCAGCAGGTCTCCCGGGACAGGGGAACAATGGGTGGGCAATGAGCAGTTCTTC
-	TRBV10-3	TRBJ1-5	-	CAISESLHAGGNQPQHF	TGTGCCATCAGTGAGTCCCTGCACGCCGGCGGCAATCAGCCCCAGCATTTT
many	TRBV30	TRBJ2-2	-	CAWSVDNTGELFF	TGTGCCTGGAGTGTAGACAACACCGGGGAGCTGTTTTTT